This T cell receptor (beta chain) was identified during a study of preoperative IRX-2 immunotherapy in early breast cancer. The ends lost 6 bases at V and 5 bases at J; junction bases unmatched: 10. The CDR3 spans 16 residues. The germline V gene has CDR1 MDHEN and CDR2 SYDVKM. Profiled with immunoSEQ multiplex PCR; TCRdb holds only in-frame clones, not every one. The sample consists of just over 25,000 clones, 80% to 90% of them appearing once. As to treatment: preoperative locoregional IRX-2 cytokine immunotherapy. Samples came from a phase Ib trial of preoperative locoregional IRX-2 cytokine immunotherapy.

This receptor was identified in a human donor with breast cancer. The specimen comprised lymph node tissue, sampled after IRX-2 immunotherapy. The V call is TRBV28, the J call TRBJ1-6, with TRBD1 identical over 7 bases. As DNA, the CDR3 is TGTGCCAGCAGATCCCTCACAGGGGTTAATAATTCACCCCTCCACTTT. It specifies CASRSLTGVNNSPLHF.